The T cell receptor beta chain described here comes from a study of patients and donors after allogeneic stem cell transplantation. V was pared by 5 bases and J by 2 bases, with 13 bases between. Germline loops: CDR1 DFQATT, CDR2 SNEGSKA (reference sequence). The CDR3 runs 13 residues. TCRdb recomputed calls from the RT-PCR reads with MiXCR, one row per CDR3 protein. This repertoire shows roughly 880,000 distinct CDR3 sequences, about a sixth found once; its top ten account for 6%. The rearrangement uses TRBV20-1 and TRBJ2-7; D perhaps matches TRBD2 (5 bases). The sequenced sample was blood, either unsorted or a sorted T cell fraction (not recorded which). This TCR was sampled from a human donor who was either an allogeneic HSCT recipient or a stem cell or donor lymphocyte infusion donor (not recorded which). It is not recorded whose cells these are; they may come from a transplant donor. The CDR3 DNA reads TGCAGTGCTGCCAAACCGGGGACCTACGAGCAGTACTTC. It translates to CSAAKPGTYEQYF.